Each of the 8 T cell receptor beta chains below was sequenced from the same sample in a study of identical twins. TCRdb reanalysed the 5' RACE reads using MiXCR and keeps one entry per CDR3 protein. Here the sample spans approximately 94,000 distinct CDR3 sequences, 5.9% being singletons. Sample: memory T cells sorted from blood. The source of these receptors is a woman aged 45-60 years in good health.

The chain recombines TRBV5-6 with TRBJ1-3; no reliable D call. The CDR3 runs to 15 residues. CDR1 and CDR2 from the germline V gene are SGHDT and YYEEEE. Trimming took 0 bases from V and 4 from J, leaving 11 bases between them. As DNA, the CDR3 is TGTGCCAGCAGCTTGGGTCGGCTGCTGGGAAACACCATATATTTT. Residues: CASSLGRLLGNTIYF.

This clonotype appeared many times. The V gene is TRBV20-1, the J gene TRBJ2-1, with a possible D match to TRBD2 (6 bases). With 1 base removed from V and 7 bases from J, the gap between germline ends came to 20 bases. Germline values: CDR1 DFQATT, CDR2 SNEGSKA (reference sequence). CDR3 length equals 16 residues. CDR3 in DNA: TGCAGTGCTAGAGTGTTGACTAGAGGGGTACTGAATGAGCAGTTCTTC. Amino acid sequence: CSARVLTRGVLNEQFF.

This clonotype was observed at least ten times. CDR3 region: CASSPLPYNEQFF. The DNA for the CDR3 is TGTGCCAGCAGTCCCCTTCCCTACAATGAGCAGTTCTTC. V and J are TRBV27 and TRBJ2-1; D is unresolved. V lost 5 bases and J lost 2, with 7 bases in between. The CDR3 is made up of 13 amino acids. From germline, CDR1 is MNHEY and CDR2 SMNVEV (reference sequence).

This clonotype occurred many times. The CDR3 protein is CASSLSPIFRTDTQYF. Written as DNA, the CDR3 is TGTGCCAGCAGCTTATCACCAATCTTTCGGACAGATACGCAGTATTTT. The J gene is TRBJ2-3, the V gene TRBV7-2; D is unclear. This CDR3 comprises 16 residues. Germline CDR1 reads SGHTA; CDR2 reads FQGNSA. Trimming removed 2 bases from V and 3 bases from J, with 15 bases in between.

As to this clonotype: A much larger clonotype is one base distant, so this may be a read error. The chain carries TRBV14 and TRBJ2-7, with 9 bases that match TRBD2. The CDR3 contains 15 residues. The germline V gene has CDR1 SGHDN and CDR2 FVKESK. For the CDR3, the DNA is TGTGCCAGCAGCCCGATTAGCGGGAGCTTCTACGACCAGTACTTC. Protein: CASSPISGSFYDQYF.

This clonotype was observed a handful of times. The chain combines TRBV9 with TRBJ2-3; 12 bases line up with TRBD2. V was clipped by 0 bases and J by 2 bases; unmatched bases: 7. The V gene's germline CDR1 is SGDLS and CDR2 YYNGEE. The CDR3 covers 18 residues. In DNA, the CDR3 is TGTGCCAGCAGCGTAGTTCCCGCTAGCGGGAGGGCCACAGATACGCAGTATTTT. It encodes CASSVVPASGRATDTQYF.

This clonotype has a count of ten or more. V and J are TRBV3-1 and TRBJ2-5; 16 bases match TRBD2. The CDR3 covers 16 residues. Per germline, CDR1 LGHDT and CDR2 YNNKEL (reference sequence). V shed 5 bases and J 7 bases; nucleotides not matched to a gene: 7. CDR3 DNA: TGTGCCAGCAGCGGGGGACTAGCGGGAGGGCCTGGGACCCAGTACTTC. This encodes CASSGGLAGGPGTQYF.

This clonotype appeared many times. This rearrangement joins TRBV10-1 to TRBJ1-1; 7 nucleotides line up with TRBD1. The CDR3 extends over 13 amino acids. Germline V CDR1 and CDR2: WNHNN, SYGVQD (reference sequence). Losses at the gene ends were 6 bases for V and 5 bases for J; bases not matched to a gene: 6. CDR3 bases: TGCGCCAGCAGCAGACAGGGACGGACTGAAGCTTTCTTT. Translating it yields CASSRQGRTEAFF.